A single sample gave rise to the 14 T cell receptor beta chains below, sequenced in a study of patients and donors after allogeneic stem cell transplantation. TCRdb re-called the RT-PCR reads through MiXCR, storing one row per CDR3 protein. The data show roughly 10,000 distinct CDR3 sequences, 5.9% seen once. Sequencing was done on a sample of blood, either unsorted or a sorted T cell fraction (not recorded which). The receptors were gathered from a human donor who was either an allogeneic HSCT recipient or a stem cell or donor lymphocyte infusion donor (not recorded which). It is not recorded whose cells these are; they may come from a transplant donor.

The rearrangement links TRBV7-2 to TRBJ2-5; 8 nucleotides agree with TRBD1. The V gene's germline CDR1 is SGHTA and CDR2 FQGNSA. Trimming cost V 5 bases and J 2 bases; bases outside gene matches: 10. CDR3 length equals 16 residues. The CDR3 sequence is CASSMRTGWGQETQYF. CDR3 nucleotide sequence: TGTGCCAGCAGCATGAGGACAGGGTGGGGTCAAGAGACCCAGTACTTC.

This clonotype has a handful of counts. V is TRBV9 and J is TRBJ2-5; perhaps TRBD2 as D (5 bases). The ends were cut back, 0 bases at V and 5 bases at J, with 14 bases in the middle. The CDR3 runs 15 residues. Germline assignment: CDR1 SGDLS and CDR2 YYNGEE. Here the CDR3 DNA reads TGTGCCAGCAGCGTAGAAGACTACTCAGAGGAGACCCAGTACTTC. It encodes CASSVEDYSEETQYF.

There are many counts of this clonotype. The rearrangement links TRBV11-3 to TRBJ1-1; unclear D gene. Trimming removed 5 bases at V and 7 bases at J, with 14 bases between. This CDR3 has 13 amino acids. In germline, CDR1 is SGHNT, CDR2 YENEEA. This chain's CDR3 is CASSPLHGGEAFF. CDR3 nucleotides: TGTGCCAGCAGCCCATTACACGGCGGTGAAGCTTTCTTT.

On this clonotype itself: One end of the junction is discordant with germline, which a read error may explain. J is TRBJ2-3 and V is TRBV7-7; D is ambiguous. The CDR3 is 15 residues long. The germline V gene has CDR1 SSHAT and CDR2 FNYEAQ (reference sequence). The chain's CDR3 is CASSLGPLSTDTQYF. CDR3 sequence (DNA): TGTGCTAGCAGCTTAGGACCCCTTAGCACAGATACGCAGTATTTT.

This clonotype was observed many times. The chain recombines TRBV2 with TRBJ1-2, with 8 bases lining up with TRBD1. This CDR3 has 13 residues. Unmatched junction bases numbered 5, after V lost 8 bases and J lost 3 bases. CDR1 is SNHLY and CDR2 is FYNNEI in the germline V gene. DNA of the CDR3: TGTGCCAGCGCCTTACAGGGGGACTATGGCTACACCTTC. It encodes CASALQGDYGYTF.

There are a few counts of this clonotype. The CDR3 region is CASSLALQETQYF. CDR3 bases: TGTGCCAGCAGTCTAGCGCTCCAAGAGACCCAGTACTTC. This sequence joins TRBV6-1 and TRBJ2-5; a weak D match, TRBD2 (6 bases). From germline, CDR1 is MNHNS and CDR2 SASEGT. The CDR3 loop spans 13 amino acids. The germline V and J ends were trimmed by 5 bases and 1 base, with 8 bases remaining between them.

This clonotype appeared many times. The genes are TRBV19 and TRBJ1-1; a weak D match, TRBD1 (5 bases). CDR3 length equals 13 residues. CDR1 and CDR2 (germline): LNHDA, SQIVND (reference sequence). V lost 6 bases and J lost 3, with 11 bases in between. DNA of the CDR3: TGTGCCAGTAGGCTAGGGGTCCACACTGAAGCTTTCTTT. Its protein product is CASRLGVHTEAFF.

This clonotype was observed a few times. J is TRBJ2-5 and V is TRBV29-1, with D perhaps matching TRBD2 (6 bases). The CDR3 has 14 residues. The germline CDR1 and CDR2 sequences are SQVTM and ANQGSEA. V was cut by 3 bases and J by 0 bases, with 11 bases left in between. The CDR3: CSVDIGGNQETQYF. The CDR3 bases are TGCAGCGTTGATATTGGCGGGAACCAAGAGACCCAGTACTTC.

At least ten counts were recorded for this clonotype. This sequence joins TRBV20-1 and TRBJ1-2, with 7 bases fitting TRBD1. Trimming removed 1 base from V and 3 bases from J; junction bases left unmatched: 8. The CDR3 sequence is 15 residues long. Germline loops: CDR1 DFQATT, CDR2 SNEGSKA (reference sequence). The CDR3 sequence: CSARGIRDSDYGYTF. CDR3 nucleotide sequence: TGCAGTGCTAGAGGAATCCGGGACAGCGACTATGGCTACACCTTC.

This clonotype was observed many times. The CDR3, as DNA: TGTGCCAGCAGCCACGGACAGGGCTCTAGCTCCTACGAGCAGTACTTC. This gives the protein CASSHGQGSSSYEQYF. This chain uses TRBV5-5 with TRBJ2-7, with 8 bases identical to TRBD1. The trim removed 4 bases at V and 0 bases at J, leaving 9 bases unmatched. CDR1 and CDR2 (germline): SGHKS, YYEKEE (reference sequence). This CDR3 is 16 amino acids long.

At least ten counts were recorded for this clonotype. V is TRBV27 and J is TRBJ2-3, with D perhaps TRBD2 (6 bases). The germline V and J ends were trimmed by 7 bases and 4 bases, with 18 bases remaining between them. This CDR3 region has 15 residues. CDR1 is MNHEY and CDR2 is SMNVEV in the germline V gene (reference sequence). This CDR3 reads CASNWRVDRADTQYF. CDR3 bases: TGTGCCAGCAATTGGAGGGTCGATAGGGCAGATACGCAGTATTTT.

This clonotype appeared many times. The chain carries TRBV12-3 or TRBV12-4 and TRBJ1-1; D is ambiguous. Trimming shortened V by 3 bases and J by 1 base, and 6 bases separated the two germline ends. This CDR3 is built from 13 residues. As DNA, the CDR3 is TGTGCCAGCAGTTTTAGGGAGAACACTGAAGCTTTCTTT. Its protein product is CASSFRENTEAFF.

This chain connects TRBV7-2 to TRBJ2-2; D may be TRBD2 (6 bases). The CDR3 consists of 17 residues. V was shortened by 1 base and J by 1 base, with 13 bases between the two germline ends. Germline V gene lookup returns CDR1 SGHTA and CDR2 FQGNSA. CDR3 in DNA: TGTGCCAGCAGCTTAGGGCCGTTGGGAGGGAACACCGGGGAGCTGTTTTTT. Its translation: CASSLGPLGGNTGELFF.

This clonotype was observed many times. J is TRBJ1-5 and V is TRBV29-1, with TRBD1 matching 12 bases. Looked up from germline, CDR1 is SQVTM and CDR2 is ANQGSEA. The CDR3 has 16 amino acids. Trimming took 4 bases from V and 1 from J; bases not matched to a gene: 5. CDR3 residues: CSVAGTGGVSNQPQHF. CDR3 in DNA: TGCAGCGTTGCCGGGACAGGGGGCGTGAGCAATCAGCCCCAGCATTTT.